This is a list of T cell receptor beta chains from one sample in a study of T cells in localized non-small cell lung cancer. Repertoires were generated with immunoSEQ multiplex PCR, while TCRdb's copy carries only in-frame clones and drops some. Of around 10,000 clones listed, 25% to 30% are singletons. Sample: lung tumor tissue, taken before any cancer treatment. The receptors here all came from a man aged 35-75 years with stage I lung adenocarcinoma. Each CDR3 is given with its conserved first and last residue. The D gene is left open where the match is weak. Clone size appears in some rows only: once, few, many, or a class for an expanded clone.

D	V	size	J	DNA	CDR3
TRBD1	TRBV9	NA	TRBJ2-1	TGTGCCAGCAGCGTAGCACCCGTGACAGGGATCTACAATGAGCAGTTCTTC	CASSVAPVTGIYNEQFF
NA	TRBV5-1	NA	TRBJ1-3	TGCGCCAGCAGCTTGCCTTCTGGTTCTGGAAACACCATATATTTT	CASSLPSGSGNTIYF
NA	TRBV5-3	NA	TRBJ1-6	TGTGCCAGAAGCTTGATACGGAAGGCTCGGAATTCACCCCTCCACTTT	CARSLIRKARNSPLHF
TRBD2	TRBV6-8	medium-sized	TRBJ2-3	TGTGCCAGCAGTGCTAGCGGGGGGGTAGAGCAGTATTTT	CASSASGGVEQYF
TRBD1	TRBV4-1	few	TRBJ2-7	TGCGCCAGCAGCCAAGGTTGGGACAGGGCTGAAGAGCAGTACTTC	CASSQGWDRAEEQYF
NA	TRBV18	NA	TRBJ1-2	TGTGCCAGCTCACCACTGGATCTAGGACGGCGGAGCTATGGCTACACCTTC	CASSPLDLGRRSYGYTF
NA	TRBV29-1	few	TRBJ2-6	TGCAGCGTTAACTCTGGGGCCAACGTCCTGACTTTC	CSVNSGANVLTF
NA	TRBV11-3	many	TRBJ1-2	TGTGCCAGCAGCTTCAATCAGGACACCTATGGCTACACCTTC	CASSFNQDTYGYTF
NA	TRBV9	few	TRBJ1-2	TGTGCCAGCAGCCTGGAAGGTCGCCAGCCCTATGGCTACACCTTC	CASSLEGRQPYGYTF
NA	TRBV4-1	many	TRBJ1-4	TGCGCCAGCAGCCAAGATGCCGGACAGAACCCTAATGAAAAACTGTTTTTT	CASSQDAGQNPNEKLFF
TRBD1	TRBV5-1	NA	TRBJ2-7	TGCGCCAGCAGCGCCGGGGACAGCTCCTACGAGCAGTACTTC	CASSAGDSSYEQYF
NA	TRBV12-5	NA	TRBJ2-1	TGTGCTAGTGCCCTCCTAAGCGGAGAGCAGTTCTTC	CASALLSGEQFF
TRBD1	TRBV14	NA	TRBJ1-2	TGTGCCAGCAGCATAACAGGGGGCTCTGGCTACACCTTC	CASSITGGSGYTF
TRBD1	TRBV11-3	NA	TRBJ1-1	TGTGCCAGCAGCTACCCGGGACAGAACTTTTACACTGAAGCTTTCTTT	CASSYPGQNFYTEAFF
NA	TRBV9	few	TRBJ1-2	TGTGCCAGCAGCTTACCCGGGGGCATCGGCTACACCTTC	CASSLPGGIGYTF
NA	TRBV9	many	TRBJ2-7	TGTGCCAGCAGCACAGGGTCCCACGAGCAGTACTTC	CASSTGSHEQYF
NA	TRBV19	few	TRBJ1-3	TGTGCCGCTGGGAAGAACTCTGGAAACACCATATATTTT	CAAGKNSGNTIYF
NA	TRBV19	NA	TRBJ2-2	TGTGCCAGCCGAGGAATAAGGTTTTCGGGCACCGGGGAGCTGTTTTTT	CASRGIRFSGTGELFF
NA	TRBV18	NA	TRBJ1-3	TGTGCCAGCTCTCCAAAAGAACAGGGCTCTGGAAACACCATATATTTT	CASSPKEQGSGNTIYF
NA	TRBV30	few	TRBJ1-3	TGTGCCTGGACTGCCGGAAACACCATATATTTT	CAWTAGNTIYF
NA	TRBV12-5	medium-sized	TRBJ2-2	TGTGCTAGTGGTTTGGGAGGGGTCCGAACCGGGGAGCTGTTTTTT	CASGLGGVRTGELFF
NA	TRBV11-3	few	TRBJ1-5	TGTGCCAGCAGCTTTCAGGGCGCCTCGGAGCCCCAGCATTTT	CASSFQGASEPQHF
NA	TRBV30	medium-sized	TRBJ2-6	TGTGCCTGGGTCCGACCAGGGTCTGGGGCCAACGTCCTGACTTTC	CAWVRPGSGANVLTF
NA	TRBV29-1	NA	TRBJ2-7	TGCAGCGTGCGGGATCGAAGGGACTTTAGCTCCTACGAGCAGTACTTC	CSVRDRRDFSSYEQYF